Sequencing of this T cell receptor beta chain was carried out in a study of neoadjuvant anti-PD-1 for oral cavity cancer. Study-wide context: Around day 43, patients without progression received a fourth nivolumab dose before surgery. Study-wide results and limits: Higher pretreatment blood Treg/Th17 ratios correlated with higher pretreatment blood and lower post-treatment tumor TCRbeta clonality.

Only one count was recorded for this clone. Its antigen is unidentified. The method was immunoSEQ multiplex PCR; TCRdb's version includes in-frame clones alone and lacks a portion of them. The table shows more than 6,000 clones, with roughly 45% occurring only once. Germline assignment: CDR1 MGHRA and CDR2 YSYEKL. The CDR3 has 16 residues. Trimming took off 3 bases at V and 0 bases at J, with 14 bases between the two ends. Patients were newly diagnosed with stage II-IVA oral cavity squamous cell carcinoma without prior systemic or radiation treatment. This sequence joins TRBV4-1 and TRBJ1-2, with D possibly TRBD1 on 6 matching bases. The receptor's source is a person between 40 and 79 years old with oral cavity squamous cell carcinoma. Sequences were derived from tumor tissue, sampled before nivolumab (anti-PD-1) treatment. This chain's CDR3 is CASSQVWDTANYGYTF. CDR3 nucleotides: TGCGCCAGCAGCCAGGTTTGGGACACTGCTAACTATGGCTACACCTTC.